This T cell receptor beta chain was identified in a study of chronic HIV infection and antiretroviral therapy. TCRdb recomputed calls from the 5' RACE reads with MiXCR, one row per CDR3 protein. The sample yields approximately 47,000 distinct CDR3 sequences, 15% to 20% seen once. V lost 4 bases, J lost 0 bases, and 10 bases lay in between. The CDR3 is 14 amino acids. CDR1 and CDR2 from the germline V gene are SQVTM and ANQGSEA. The receptor's source is an adult who had HIV and had not received antiretroviral therapy, or was an uninfected healthy control (not recorded which). The sequenced material came from peripheral blood. The chain joins TRBV29-1 to TRBJ2-1; unclear D gene. The CDR3 DNA follows: TGCAGCGTTGTTCTGCGTACCTCCTACAATGAGCAGTTCTTC. Amino acid sequence: CSVVLRTSYNEQFF.